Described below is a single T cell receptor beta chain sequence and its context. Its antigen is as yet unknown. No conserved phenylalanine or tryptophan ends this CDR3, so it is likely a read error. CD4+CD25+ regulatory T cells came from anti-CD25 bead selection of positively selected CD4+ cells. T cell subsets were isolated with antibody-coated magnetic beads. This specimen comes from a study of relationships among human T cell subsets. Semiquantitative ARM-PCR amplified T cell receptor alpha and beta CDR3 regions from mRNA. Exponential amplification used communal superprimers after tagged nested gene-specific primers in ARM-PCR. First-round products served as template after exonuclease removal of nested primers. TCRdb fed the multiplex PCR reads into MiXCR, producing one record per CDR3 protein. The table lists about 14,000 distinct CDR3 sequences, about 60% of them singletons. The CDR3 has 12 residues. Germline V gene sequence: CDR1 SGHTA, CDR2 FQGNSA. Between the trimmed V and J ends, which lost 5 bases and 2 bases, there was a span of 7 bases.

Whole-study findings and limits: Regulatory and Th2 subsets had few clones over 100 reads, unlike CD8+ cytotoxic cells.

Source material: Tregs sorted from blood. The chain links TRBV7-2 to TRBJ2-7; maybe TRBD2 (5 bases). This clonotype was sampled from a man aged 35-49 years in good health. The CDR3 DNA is TGTGCCAGCAGCCGGGATCCCTACGAGCAGTACCTC. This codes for CASSRDPYEQYL.